The entry that follows covers one TCR beta chain sequence. Its antigen is unknown. Base qualities are not recorded, but no much larger clone differs from it by a single base. The entry originates in a study of OX40 agonist ivuxolimab in advanced cancers. With regard to the full study: Ivuxolimab was a fully human IgG2 agonistic monoclonal antibody targeting the costimulatory receptor OX40 (CD134). Intravenous ivuxolimab was administered to patients every 2 weeks at six dose levels: 0.01, 0.1, 0.3, 1.5, 3 and 10 mg/kg. Of the roughly 54 dose-escalation patients, hepatocellular carcinoma was present in around 19, melanoma in roughly 15, renal cell carcinoma in 9 and head and neck cancer in 9. The dose-escalation cohort was approximately 83% male with a mean age of roughly 60 years, ranging from 23 to 79. Prior anti-PD-1, anti-PD-L1 or anti-CTLA-4 therapy was permitted, and less than 45% of dose-escalation patients had received checkpoint inhibitors. Partial responses were achieved by three dose-escalation patients, of whom one had hepatocellular carcinoma and two had cutaneous melanoma. The purpose of peripheral TCRbeta sequencing was to test whether ivuxolimab changed TCR sequence diversity and led to clonal T-cell expansion. The paper reports the monotherapy dose-escalation portion (N = 52 patients) of the phase I ivuxolimab trial. Overall study outcomes, separate from this receptor: In the 0.1-3.0 mg/kg groups, partial responders had among the lowest normalized peripheral clonal expansion, particularly in CD8+ T cells. At doses of 0.1 to 3.0 mg/kg, clonal expansion of both CD4+ and CD8+ blood T cells was observed from baseline to week 6. After ivuxolimab, more expanded clones were found on average in CD8+ T cells than in CD4+ T cells. Antigen specificity was not determined for the clonally expanded peripheral T cells. Low levels of normalized T-cell clonal expansion were also shown by some nonresponding patients.

The CDR3 covers 17 residues, taking in both the cysteine and the phenylalanine. Of all the DNA, just the CDR3 is kept, 51 bases in frame from base 1. The germline V gene specifies SGDLS as CDR1 and YYNGEE as CDR2. For this chain, trimming is 4 bases at the V end and 4 bases at the J end, and the number of junction bases without a gene match is 14. Patients with autoimmune disease history or receiving systemic immunosuppression were excluded from the trial. Peripheral blood for TCR sequencing was collected from all dose cohorts at baseline, on cycle 4 day 1, and on cycle 7 day 1. Samples were obtained from an open-label, multicenter, first-in-human phase I dose-escalation trial of ivuxolimab. The trial enrolled adults with locally advanced or metastatic head and neck squamous cell, hepatocellular, melanoma or renal cell carcinoma. Before TCR sequencing, CD4+ T cells and CD8+ T cells were sorted from peripheral blood as separate populations.

Genomic DNA was extracted from sorted cells for sequencing of the TCRbeta CDR3 region. The immunoSEQ Assay was used to sequence the TCRbeta CDR3 regions. TCRdb took this table from immuneACCESS and kept in-frame rearrangements with V and J called. Such tables lack part of the clones; where checked against another copy, unresolved V genes explain under half of the gap, and the rest is unexplained. Counted in this sample were tens of thousands of clones; more than 85% of them appeared once. About 13% of the sample comes from the top ten. This receptor was obtained from an adult with an advanced solid tumor such as melanoma, head and neck, liver or kidney cancer. The sequenced sample was CD4+ or CD8+ T cells sorted from blood, obtained in a trial of the OX40 agonist ivuxolimab. This sequence uses TRBV9 and TRBJ2-1; TRBD2 fits 7 bases in the junction. The CDR3 region has the sequence CASSSWDYPTLYNEQFF. The DNA sequence is as follows: TGTGCCAGCAGCTCATGGGACTACCCGACCCTGTACAATGAGCAGTTCTTC.